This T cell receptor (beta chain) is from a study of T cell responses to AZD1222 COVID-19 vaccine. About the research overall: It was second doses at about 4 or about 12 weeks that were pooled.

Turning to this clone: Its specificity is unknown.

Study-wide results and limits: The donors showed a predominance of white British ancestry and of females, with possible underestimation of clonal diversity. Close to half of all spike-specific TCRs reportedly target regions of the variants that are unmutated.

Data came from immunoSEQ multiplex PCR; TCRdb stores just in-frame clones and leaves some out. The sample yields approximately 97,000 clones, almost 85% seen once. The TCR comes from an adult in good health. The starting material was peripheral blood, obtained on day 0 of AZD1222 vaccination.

The CDR3 region is CASSAGGFGELFF. CDR3 coding DNA: TGCGCCAGCAGCGCAGGGGGTTTCGGAGAGCTGTTTTTT. The genes are TRBV10-1 and TRBJ2-2, with 7 nucleotides matching TRBD1. Trimming took 6 bases from V and 11 from J; bases not matched to a gene: 9. The CDR3 runs to 13 residues. Germline-derived CDR1 and CDR2 are WNHNN and SYGVQD (reference sequence).